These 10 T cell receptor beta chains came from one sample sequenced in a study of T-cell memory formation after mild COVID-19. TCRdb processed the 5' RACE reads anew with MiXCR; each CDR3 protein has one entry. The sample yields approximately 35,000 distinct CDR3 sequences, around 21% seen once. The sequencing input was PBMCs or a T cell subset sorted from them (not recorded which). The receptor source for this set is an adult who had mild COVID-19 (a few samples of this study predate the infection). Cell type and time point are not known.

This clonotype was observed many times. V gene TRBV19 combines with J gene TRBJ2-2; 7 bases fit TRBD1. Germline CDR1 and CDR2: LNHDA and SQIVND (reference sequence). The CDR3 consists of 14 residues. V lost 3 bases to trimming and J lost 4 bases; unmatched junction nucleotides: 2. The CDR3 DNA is TGTGCCAGTAGTATCTACAGGGGCACCGGGGAGCTGTTTTTT. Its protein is CASSIYRGTGELFF.

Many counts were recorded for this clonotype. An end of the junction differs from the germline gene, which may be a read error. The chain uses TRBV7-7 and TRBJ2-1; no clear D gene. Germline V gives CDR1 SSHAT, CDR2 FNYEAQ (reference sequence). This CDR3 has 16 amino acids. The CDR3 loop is CASSSTLTSSYNEQFF. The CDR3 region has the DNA TGTGCTAGCAGCTCCACCCTGACGAGCTCCTACAATGAGCAGTTCTTC.

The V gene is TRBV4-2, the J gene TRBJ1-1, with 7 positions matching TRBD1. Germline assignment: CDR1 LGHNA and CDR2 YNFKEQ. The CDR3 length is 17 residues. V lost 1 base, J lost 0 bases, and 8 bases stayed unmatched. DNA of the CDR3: TGTGCCAGCAGCCAAGTTACAGGGGCTGGAGTGAACACTGAAGCTTTCTTT. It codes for CASSQVTGAGVNTEAFF.

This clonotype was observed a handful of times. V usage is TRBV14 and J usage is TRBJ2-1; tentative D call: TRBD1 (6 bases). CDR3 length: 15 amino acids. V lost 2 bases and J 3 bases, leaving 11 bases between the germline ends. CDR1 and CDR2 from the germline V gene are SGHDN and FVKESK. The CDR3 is CASSQTRGYYNEQFF. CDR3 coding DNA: TGTGCCAGCAGCCAAACCAGGGGATACTACAATGAGCAGTTCTTC.

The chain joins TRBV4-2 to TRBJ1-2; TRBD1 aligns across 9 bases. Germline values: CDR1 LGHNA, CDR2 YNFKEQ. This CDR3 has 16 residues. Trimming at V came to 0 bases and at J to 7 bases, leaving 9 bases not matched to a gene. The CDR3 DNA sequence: TGTGCCAGCAGCCAAGATCTTGCGACAGGGGGGAGTGGCTACACCTTC. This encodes CASSQDLATGGSGYTF.

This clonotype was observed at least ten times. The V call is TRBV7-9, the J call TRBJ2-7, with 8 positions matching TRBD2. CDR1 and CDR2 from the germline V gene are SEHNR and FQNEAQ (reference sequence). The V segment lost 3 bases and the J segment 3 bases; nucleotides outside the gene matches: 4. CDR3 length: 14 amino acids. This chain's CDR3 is CASSLSSGVYEQYF. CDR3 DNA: TGTGCCAGCAGCTTGAGTAGCGGGGTCTACGAGCAGTACTTC.

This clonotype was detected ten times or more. CDR3 residues: CASSSRGQTLAKNIQYF. CDR3 in DNA: TGTGCCAGCAGTTCACGGGGGCAGACACTAGCCAAAAACATTCAGTACTTC. The rearrangement links TRBV12-3 or TRBV12-4 to TRBJ2-4; D is tentatively TRBD1 or TRBD2 (6 bases each). Between the trimmed V and J ends, which lost 4 bases and 0 bases, there was a span of 16 bases. This CDR3 is built from 17 residues.

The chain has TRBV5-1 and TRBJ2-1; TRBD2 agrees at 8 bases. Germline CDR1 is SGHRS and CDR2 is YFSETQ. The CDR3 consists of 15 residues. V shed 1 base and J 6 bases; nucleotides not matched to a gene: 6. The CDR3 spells CASSLNTGGRNEQFF. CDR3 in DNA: TGCGCCAGCAGCTTGAATACGGGGGGGCGCAATGAGCAGTTCTTC.

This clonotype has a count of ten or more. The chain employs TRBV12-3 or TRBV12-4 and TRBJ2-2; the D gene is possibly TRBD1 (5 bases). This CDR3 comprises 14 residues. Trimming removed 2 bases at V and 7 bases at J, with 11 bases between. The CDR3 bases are TGTGCCAGCAGTTTAAGGGGTGGGGTCGGGGAGCTGTTTTTT. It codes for CASSLRGGVGELFF.

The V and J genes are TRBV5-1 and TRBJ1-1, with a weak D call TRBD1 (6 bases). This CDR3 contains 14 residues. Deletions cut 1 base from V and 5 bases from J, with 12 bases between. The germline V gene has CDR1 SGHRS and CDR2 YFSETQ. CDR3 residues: CASSLRAGETEAFF. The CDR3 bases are TGCGCCAGCAGCTTGAGGGCAGGGGAAACTGAAGCTTTCTTT.